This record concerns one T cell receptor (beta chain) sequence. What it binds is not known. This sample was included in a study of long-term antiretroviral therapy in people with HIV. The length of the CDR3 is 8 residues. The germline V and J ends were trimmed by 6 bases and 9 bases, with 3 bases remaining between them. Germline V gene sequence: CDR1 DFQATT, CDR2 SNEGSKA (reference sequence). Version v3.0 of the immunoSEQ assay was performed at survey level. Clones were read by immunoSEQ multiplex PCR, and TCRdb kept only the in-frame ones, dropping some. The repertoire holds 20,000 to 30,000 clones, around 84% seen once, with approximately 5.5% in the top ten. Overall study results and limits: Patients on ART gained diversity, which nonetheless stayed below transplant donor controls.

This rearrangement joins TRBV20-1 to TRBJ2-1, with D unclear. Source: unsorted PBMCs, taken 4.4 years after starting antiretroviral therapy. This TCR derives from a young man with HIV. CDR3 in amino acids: CSAGEQFF. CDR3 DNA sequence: TGCAGTGCAGGTGAGCAGTTCTTC.